This entry lists 27 T cell receptor beta chains sequenced from one sample in a study of blood T cell repertoires in COVID-19. Repertoires were generated with immunoSEQ multiplex PCR, while TCRdb's copy carries only in-frame clones and drops some. The sample holds roughly 250,000 clones, around 79% seen once. The sequenced sample consisted of peripheral blood. The receptors shown here come from a woman older than 75 with acute or convalescent COVID-19.

This chain uses TRBV21-1 with TRBJ1-4; TRBD1 is the table's D call, not checked against the DNA. TRBV21-1 is shown as a pseudogene. The CDR3 contains 16 residues. CDR3 in amino acids: CASSSRQGAPNEKLFF. The CDR3 DNA is TGTGCCAGCAGCTCACGACAGGGGGCCCCTAATGAAAAACTGTTTTTT.

This chain uses TRBV2 with TRBJ2-5; TRBD1 matches 9 bases. The CDR3 contains 15 residues. The germline CDR1 and CDR2 sequences are SNHLY and FYNNEI. V trimming: 5 bases; J trimming: 0 bases; junction bases outside the gene matches: 4. CDR3 region: CASSQDRGNQETQYF. Written as DNA, the CDR3 is TGTGCCAGCAGTCAGGACAGGGGTAACCAAGAGACCCAGTACTTC.

The genes are TRBV18 and TRBJ1-2; D is unclear. V lost 3 bases to trimming and J lost 2 bases, with 10 bases between them. The V gene's germline CDR1 is KGHSH and CDR2 LQKENI. The CDR3 covers 14 residues. CDR3 DNA: TGTGCCAGCTCACCGACCCTAGAAAACTATGGCTACACCTTC. It is translated as CASSPTLENYGYTF.

This rearrangement joins TRBV19 to TRBJ2-3; D remains ambiguous. Trimming took 1 base from V and 2 from J, leaving 19 bases between them. The CDR3 is 18 amino acids. Germline loops: CDR1 LNHDA, CDR2 SQIVND (reference sequence). CDR3: CASSIGPSNGDTTDTQYF. CDR3 bases: TGTGCCAGTAGTATAGGCCCGAGTAATGGAGATACCACAGATACGCAGTATTTT.

The chain employs TRBV7-3 and TRBJ2-7; 9 positions match TRBD1. The junction had 6 bases not matched to a gene; V was cut back by 5 bases and J by 4 bases. The V gene's germline CDR1 is SGHTA and CDR2 FQGTGA. CDR3 length: 14 amino acids. The CDR3 nucleotides are TGTGCCAGCAGCCCCACAGGGGGCCCTTACGAGCAGTACTTC. It codes for CASSPTGGPYEQYF.

V usage is TRBV10-3 and J usage is TRBJ2-3, with 11 bases fitting TRBD1. The germline V gene encodes CDR1 ENHRY and CDR2 SYGVKD. The CDR3 extends over 16 amino acids. Germline trimming cut 6 bases from V and 2 bases from J; bases unmatched to any gene: 7. The CDR3 sequence: CAISLRGQGATDTQYF. In DNA form, the CDR3 reads TGTGCCATCAGCCTTAGAGGACAGGGGGCCACAGATACGCAGTATTTT.

The rearrangement joins TRBV11-2 to TRBJ1-1; D is perhaps TRBD1 (5 bases). The CDR3 consists of 16 residues. The ends were cut back, 0 bases at V and 4 bases at J, with 15 bases in the middle. Germline assignment: CDR1 SGHAT and CDR2 FQNNGV. The CDR3 reads CASSLDTLGQGTEAFF. CDR3 DNA sequence: TGTGCCAGCAGCTTAGATACTTTAGGACAAGGCACTGAAGCTTTCTTT.

The chain joins TRBV5-1 to TRBJ2-7, with unresolved D. This CDR3 comprises 12 residues. Germline CDR1 is SGHRS and CDR2 is YFSETQ. V was shortened by 5 bases and J by 2 bases, with 8 bases between the two germline ends. CDR3 DNA: TGCGCCAGCAGGTCCGGTCCCTACGAGCAGTACTTC. Translation gives CASRSGPYEQYF.

The chain is built from TRBV6-5 and TRBJ1-1; D is possibly TRBD1 (5 bases). This CDR3 has 15 residues. Germline V gene sequence: CDR1 MNHEY, CDR2 SVGAGI. V lost 7 bases and J 1 base, leaving 16 bases between the germline ends. CDR3 nucleotides: TGTGCCAGCAAAAGTCCGGGGGTTTGGAACACTGAAGCTTTCTTT. This translates into CASKSPGVWNTEAFF.

The chain employs TRBV7-8 and TRBJ2-4; TRBD1 matches 8 bases. CDR3 length: 18 amino acids. The germline CDR1 and CDR2 sequences are SGHVS and FQNEAQ. Trimming removed 4 bases from V and 0 bases from J; junction bases left unmatched: 11. The CDR3 DNA reads TGTGCCAGCAGCTCAGCCTTCGACAGGGGACTAGCCAAAAACATTCAGTACTTC. Translating it yields CASSSAFDRGLAKNIQYF.

This clone showed up just a few times. The chain is built from TRBV5-1 and TRBJ1-3; D is unclear. The CDR3 contains 12 residues. Germline V gene data show CDR1 as SGHRS and CDR2 as YFSETQ. V gave up 6 bases and J gave up 10 bases, with 14 bases separating them. The CDR3 region has the DNA TGCGCCAGCAAGGAGGACGGGAAGACCATATATTTT. Its protein is CASKEDGKTIYF. The full variable domain, rest sourced from reference TRBV5-1 and TRBJ1-3, is KAGVTQTPRYLIKTRGQQVTLSCSPISGHRSVSWYQQTPGQGLQFLFEYFSETQRNKGNFPGRFSGRQFSNSRSEMNVSTLELGDSALYLCASKEDGKTIYFGEGSWLTVV.

This clone has just a few counts. The V gene is TRBV20-1, the J gene TRBJ2-5; D call uncertain. The CDR3 consists of 11 residues. Germline CDR1 and CDR2: DFQATT and SNEGSKA (reference sequence). Deletions cut 0 bases from V and 7 bases from J, with 6 bases between. Here the CDR3 reads CSARERGTQYF. The CDR3, as DNA: TGCAGTGCTAGAGAACGAGGGACCCAGTACTTC.

The V call is TRBV4-3, the J call TRBJ1-2; D perhaps matches TRBD1 (6 bases). Trimming took 0 bases from V and 4 from J, leaving 15 bases between them. The CDR3 extends over 16 amino acids. Germline lookup yields CDR1 LGHNA and CDR2 YSLEER. The CDR3 loop is CASSQDNQGNLYGYTF. The CDR3, as DNA: TGCGCCAGCAGCCAAGATAACCAGGGGAACCTCTATGGCTACACCTTC.

The chain recombines TRBV2 with TRBJ1-6; 8 nucleotides match TRBD1. Germline values: CDR1 SNHLY, CDR2 FYNNEI. The CDR3 covers 15 residues. V dropped 6 bases and J dropped 8; count of bases not matched to a gene: 9. The chain's CDR3 is CASSQTGGRDSPLHF. The CDR3 DNA reads TGTGCCAGCAGCCAAACAGGGGGTAGGGATTCACCCCTCCACTTT.

The V call is TRBV2, the J call TRBJ2-7; 7 bases align to TRBD2. Germline V CDR1 and CDR2: SNHLY, FYNNEI. This CDR3 is built from 15 residues. The V gene end was trimmed by 6 bases and the J gene end by 0 bases; junction bases not matched to a gene: 8. CDR3 in DNA: TGTGCCAGCAGGAGGGACTACCTCGACTCCTACGAGCAGTACTTC. Translating it yields CASRRDYLDSYEQYF.

This clone was seen a few times. V is TRBV27 and J is TRBJ2-2; 8 nucleotides match TRBD1. This CDR3 comprises 16 residues. CDR1 and CDR2 (germline): MNHEY, SMNVEV (reference sequence). Unmatched junction bases numbered 9, after V lost 5 bases and J lost 4 bases. CDR3 sequence: CASSPDRARATGELFF. The CDR3 DNA is TGTGCCAGCAGTCCGGACAGGGCCCGAGCCACCGGGGAGCTGTTTTTT.

This chain connects TRBV6-5 to TRBJ1-2; 7 bases map to TRBD1. The CDR3 covers 13 residues. V was pared by 6 bases and J by 3 bases, with 4 bases of the junction left unmatched. Looked up from germline, CDR1 is MNHEY and CDR2 is SVGAGI. CDR3 sequence reads: CASSLGTDYGYTF. The CDR3 coding sequence is TGTGCCAGCAGCCTAGGGACAGACTATGGCTACACCTTC.

This chain uses TRBV5-1 with TRBJ1-2; maybe TRBD1 (6 bases). Germline V CDR1 and CDR2: SGHRS, YFSETQ. The CDR3 runs 13 residues. The germline V and J ends were trimmed by 8 bases and 2 bases, with 13 bases remaining between them. The CDR3 spells CASNEGQNYGYTF. In DNA, the CDR3 is TGCGCCAGTAACGAAGGACAGAACTATGGCTACACCTTC.

In the case of this clone: This sample includes further DNA sequences coding for the same CDR3. This chain uses TRBV29-1 with TRBJ1-2; no firm D call. The CDR3 contains 9 residues. Trimming stripped 4 bases from V and 8 bases from J, with 5 bases between. Germline values: CDR1 SQVTM, CDR2 ANQGSEA. CDR3 loop: CSVGAGYTF. CDR3 in DNA: TGCAGCGTTGGAGCCGGCTACACCTTC.

The chain combines TRBV21-1 with TRBJ2-4; TRBD2, the table's D call, was not compared with the DNA. TRBV21-1 is a pseudogene. The CDR3 spans 19 residues. The CDR3 DNA reads TGTGCCAGCAGCATCTACGGGACTAGCGGGCCCCTAGCCAAAAACATTCAGTACTTC. This translates into CASSIYGTSGPLAKNIQYF.

CDR3 region: CASSPDGTGNTGELFF. The CDR3 DNA reads TGTGCCAGCTCACCCGACGGGACAGGGAACACCGGGGAGCTGTTTTTT. The chain carries TRBV18 and TRBJ2-2, with 8 bases identical to TRBD1. Germline trimming cut 3 bases from V and 1 base from J; bases unmatched to any gene: 4. Germline CDR1 KGHSH, CDR2 LQKENI. CDR3 length: 16 residues.

The gene calls are TRBV19 and TRBJ2-5; 7 positions match TRBD1. Losses at the gene ends were 5 bases for V and 4 bases for J; bases not matched to a gene: 4. From germline, CDR1 is LNHDA and CDR2 SQIVND (reference sequence). This CDR3 is built from 13 residues. This CDR3 reads CASSSGQLETQYF. CDR3 in DNA: TGTGCCAGTAGTTCGGGACAGTTAGAGACCCAGTACTTC.

The rearrangement uses TRBV25-1 and TRBJ1-1; tentative D call: TRBD1 (6 bases). V lost 2 bases and J 0 bases, leaving 10 bases between the germline ends. CDR3 length equals 15 residues. Per germline, CDR1 MGHDK and CDR2 SYGVNS. CDR3 bases: TGTGCCAGCAGTGAAGGGGGCGCCTTGAACACTGAAGCTTTCTTT. Its translation: CASSEGGALNTEAFF. Full variable domain (remainder filled in from reference TRBV25-1 and TRBJ1-1): EADIYQTPRYLVIGTGKKITLECSQTMGHDKMYWYQQDPGMELHLIHYSYGVNSTEKGDLSSESTVSRIRTEHFPLTLESARPSHTSQYLCASSEGGALNTEAFFGQGTRLTVV.

CDR3 sequence reads: CASSQDWLAGSGANVLTF. CDR3 DNA sequence: TGCGCCAGCAGCCAAGATTGGCTAGCGGGCTCTGGGGCCAACGTCCTGACTTTC. The chain employs TRBV4-3 and TRBJ2-6; the match to TRBD2 covers 8 bases. V lost 0 bases and J lost 0; bases outside the gene matches: 4. Germline V gene lookup returns CDR1 LGHNA and CDR2 YSLEER. The CDR3 loop spans 18 amino acids.

Worth noting for this clone: The sample contains more than one DNA sequence encoding this CDR3. CDR3 protein: CATSRGGTDTQYF. CDR3 nucleotides: TGTGCCACCAGTCGGGGGGGCACAGATACGCAGTATTTT. This rearrangement joins TRBV24-1 to TRBJ2-3; TRBD2 matches 7 bases. Germline lookup yields CDR1 KGHDR and CDR2 SFDVKD. The V gene end was trimmed by 6 bases and the J gene end by 1 base; junction bases not matched to a gene: 0. CDR3 length: 13 amino acids.

The V call is TRBV5-1, the J call TRBJ1-2; 8 nucleotides line up with TRBD1. CDR1 is SGHRS, CDR2 YFSETQ, per germline. The CDR3 runs 14 residues. V shed 5 bases, J shed 8 bases, and the junction held 11 bases outside the gene matches. CDR3 sequence (DNA): TGCGCCAGCAGTTCAGGGGGCGTACGGGCAGGCTACACCTTC. It specifies CASSSGGVRAGYTF.

The chain couples TRBV9 to TRBJ2-2, with unresolved D. V lost 2 bases and J 6 bases, leaving 8 bases between the germline ends. The V gene's germline CDR1 is SGDLS and CDR2 YYNGEE. The CDR3 has 13 amino acids. CDR3 sequence: CASSVIQAGELFF. In DNA, the CDR3 is TGTGCCAGCAGCGTTATTCAGGCCGGGGAGCTGTTTTTT.